The clone carrying this TCR beta chain was picked up many times. The antigen remains unidentified. The data stem from a study of response to subunit inactivated influenza vaccine. Regarding the study as a whole: Each seasonal influenza vaccination recruits few new T cells, the authors suggested.

TCRdb used MiXCR to reprocess the RT-PCR reads, holding one entry per CDR3 protein. The data show around 480,000 distinct CDR3 sequences, 9.5% to 13% seen once. Sample: PBMCs from blood, taken roughly 46 days after vaccination. The clonotype originates from a man between 50 and 59 years old who received an inactivated influenza vaccine.

CDR3 DNA: TGTGCCAGCAGCGTAGGGTTCAATGGGGCCTACGAGCAGTACTTC. This translates into CASSVGFNGAYEQYF. The V call is TRBV9, the J call TRBJ2-7; D is uncertain. There are 15 residues in the CDR3. Germline loops: CDR1 SGDLS, CDR2 YYNGEE. Trimming took off 0 bases at V and 2 bases at J, with 12 bases between the two ends.